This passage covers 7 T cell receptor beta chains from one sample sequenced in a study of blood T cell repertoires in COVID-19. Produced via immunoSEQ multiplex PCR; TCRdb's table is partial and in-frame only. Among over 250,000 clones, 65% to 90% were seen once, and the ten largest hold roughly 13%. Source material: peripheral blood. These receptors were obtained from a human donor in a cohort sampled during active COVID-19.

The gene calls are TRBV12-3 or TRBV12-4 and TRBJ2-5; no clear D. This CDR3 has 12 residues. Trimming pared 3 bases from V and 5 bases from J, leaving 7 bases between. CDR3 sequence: CASSLARETQYF. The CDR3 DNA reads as TGTGCCAGCAGTTTGGCTAGGGAGACCCAGTACTTC.

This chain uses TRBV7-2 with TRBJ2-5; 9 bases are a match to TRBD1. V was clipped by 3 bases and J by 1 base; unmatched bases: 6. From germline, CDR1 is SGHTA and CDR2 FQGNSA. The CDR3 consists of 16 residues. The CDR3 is CASSFAPGQGQETQYF. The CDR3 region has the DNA TGTGCCAGCAGCTTCGCCCCGGGACAGGGCCAAGAGACCCAGTACTTC.

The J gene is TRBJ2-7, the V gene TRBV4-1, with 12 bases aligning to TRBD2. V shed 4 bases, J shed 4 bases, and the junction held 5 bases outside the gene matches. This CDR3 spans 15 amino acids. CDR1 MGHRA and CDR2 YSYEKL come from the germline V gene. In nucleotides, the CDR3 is TGCGCCAGCAGCCCCGAGACTAGCGGGAGTTACGAGCAGTACTTC. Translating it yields CASSPETSGSYEQYF.

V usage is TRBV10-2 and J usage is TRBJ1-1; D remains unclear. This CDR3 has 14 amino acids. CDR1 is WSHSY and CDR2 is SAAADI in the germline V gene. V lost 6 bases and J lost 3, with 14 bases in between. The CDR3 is CASRPGYRDTEAFF. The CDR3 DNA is TGCGCCAGCAGGCCGGGATACCGGGACACTGAAGCTTTCTTT.

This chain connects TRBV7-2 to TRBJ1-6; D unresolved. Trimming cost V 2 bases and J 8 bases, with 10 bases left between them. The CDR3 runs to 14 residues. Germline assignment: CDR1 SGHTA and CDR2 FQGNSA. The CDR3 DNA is TGTGCCAGCAGCTTAAATACCATAGATTCACCCCTCCACTTT. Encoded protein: CASSLNTIDSPLHF.

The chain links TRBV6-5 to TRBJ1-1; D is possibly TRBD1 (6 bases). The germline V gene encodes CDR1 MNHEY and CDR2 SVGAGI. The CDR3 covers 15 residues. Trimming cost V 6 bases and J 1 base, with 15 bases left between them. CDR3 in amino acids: CASSKWTDSNTEAFF. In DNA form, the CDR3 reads TGTGCCAGCAGCAAATGGACAGACTCGAACACTGAAGCTTTCTTT.

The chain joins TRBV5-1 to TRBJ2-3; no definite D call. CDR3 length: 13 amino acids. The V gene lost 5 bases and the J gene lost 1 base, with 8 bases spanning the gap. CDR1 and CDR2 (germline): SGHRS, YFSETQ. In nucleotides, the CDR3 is TGCGCCAGCAGTTCGATAGGCACAGATACGCAGTATTTT. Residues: CASSSIGTDTQYF.